These 27 T cell receptor beta chains were sequenced from one sample in a study of OX40 agonist ivuxolimab in advanced cancers. The method was immunoSEQ multiplex PCR; TCRdb's version includes in-frame clones alone and lacks a portion of them. The sample has approximately 68,000 clones, 80% to 90% seen once. The material sequenced was CD4+ or CD8+ T cells sorted from blood, taken in a trial of the OX40 agonist ivuxolimab. These receptors originate from an adult with an advanced solid tumor such as melanoma, head and neck, liver or kidney cancer.

The J gene is TRBJ2-7, the V gene TRBV19; 10 nucleotides agree with TRBD1. Trimming took 3 bases from V and 5 from J; bases not matched to a gene: 4. CDR3 length: 14 amino acids. Germline CDR1 is LNHDA and CDR2 is SQIVND (reference sequence). CDR3 protein: CASSMVTGGDEQYF. The DNA for the CDR3 is TGTGCCAGTAGTATGGTGACAGGGGGCGACGAGCAGTACTTC.

This chain joins TRBV28 and TRBJ1-6; D is unclear. The CDR3 loop spans 13 amino acids. Trimming shortened V by 6 bases and J by 7 bases, and 10 bases separated the two germline ends. Germline CDR1 is MDHEN and CDR2 is SYDVKM. The CDR3 DNA reads as TGTGCCAGCAGGGGAGCGGACAATTCACCCCTCCACTTT. Amino acid sequence: CASRGADNSPLHF. The variable domain in full, completed from reference TRBV28 and TRBJ1-6, reads DVKVTQSSRYLVKRTGEKVFLECVQDMDHENMFWYRQDPGLGLRLIYFSYDVKMKEKGDIPEGYSVSREKKERFSLILESASTNQTSMYLCASRGADNSPLHFGNGTRLTVT.

The rearrangement joins TRBV5-3 to TRBJ2-2; D unclear. TRBV5-3 is recorded as an ORF, its role being uncertain. V was pared by 1 base and J by 10 bases, with 17 bases between. The CDR3 is 15 residues long. The DNA for the CDR3 is TGTGCCAGAAGCTTGAAACTCGTCACGGAAGAGGAGCTGTTTTTT. Translated, it gives CARSLKLVTEEELFF.

In this sample, this clone turned up once. The V gene is TRBV7-9, the J gene TRBJ2-7; TRBD1 agrees at 7 bases. The CDR3 has 13 amino acids. Trimming at V came to 5 bases and at J to 7 bases, leaving 8 bases not matched to a gene. The germline V gene encodes CDR1 SEHNR and CDR2 FQNEAQ (reference sequence). CDR3 DNA sequence: TGTGCCAGCAGCCTAAGACAGGGTGCAGAGCAGTACTTC. Encoded protein: CASSLRQGAEQYF.

The chain combines TRBV18 with TRBJ2-7, with 11 bases aligning to TRBD2. The CDR3 sequence is 16 residues long. Trimming took 3 bases from V and 5 from J; bases not matched to a gene: 9. Germline loops: CDR1 KGHSH, CDR2 LQKENI. The CDR3 protein is CASSPPALAGVDEQYF. The DNA of the CDR3 is TGTGCCAGCTCACCTCCGGCACTAGCGGGAGTCGACGAGCAGTACTTC.

The chain combines TRBV19 with TRBJ2-7; 11 positions agree with TRBD2. With V trimmed by 5 bases and J by 2 bases, 8 bases remained unmatched. Germline V CDR1 and CDR2: LNHDA, SQIVND (reference sequence). The CDR3 spans 16 residues. DNA of the CDR3: TGTGCCAGTAGTCATGAGCCTAGCGGGGGGCCCTACGAGCAGTACTTC. Translation: CASSHEPSGGPYEQYF.

The CDR3 DNA is TGTGCCAGCAGTTTTCAGGCCCTAGGTGCCAACGTCCTGACTTTC. Translating gives CASSFQALGANVLTF. The genes are TRBV28 and TRBJ2-6; D call uncertain. Germline V CDR1 and CDR2: MDHEN, SYDVKM. The CDR3 is made up of 15 amino acids. The V gene lost 3 bases and the J gene lost 7 bases, with 13 bases spanning the gap.

This clone was counted a few times. This chain connects TRBV11-3 to TRBJ1-1; D is uncertain. Per the germline V gene, CDR1 is SGHNT and CDR2 is YENEEA. Trimming took off 1 base at V and 11 bases at J, with 11 bases between the two ends. The CDR3 is 12 residues long. The CDR3 bases are TGTGCCAGCAGCTTAGGGGCGGGTGGGGCTTTCTTT. Amino acids: CASSLGAGGAFF.

The rearrangement joins TRBV11-2 to TRBJ2-7, with D unclear. Germline CDR1 and CDR2: SGHAT and FQNNGV. The V end was cut by 3 bases, the J end by 2 bases, with 8 bases between. The CDR3 length is 13 residues. The CDR3 protein is CASSLLQTYEQYF. The CDR3 coding sequence is TGTGCCAGCAGCTTGTTACAAACCTACGAGCAGTACTTC.

The chain links TRBV5-1 to TRBJ2-1; a possible D gene is TRBD1 (5 bases). This CDR3 has 15 amino acids. The V end lost 0 bases, the J end lost 6 bases, and 13 bases lay between the germline ends. Germline-derived CDR1 and CDR2 are SGHRS and YFSETQ. The CDR3 loop is CASSLATVGPNEQFF. CDR3 bases: TGCGCCAGCAGCTTGGCGACTGTGGGGCCCAATGAGCAGTTCTTC.

This clone was detected only once. The chain employs TRBV9 and TRBJ2-3; TRBD1 aligns across 8 bases. J lost 0 bases, V lost 2 bases, and 5 bases had no gene match. The CDR3 has 16 amino acids. Germline CDR1 is SGDLS and CDR2 is YYNGEE. The CDR3 DNA reads TGTGCCAGCAGCGTGGGGACAGGAGTTAGCACAGATACGCAGTATTTT. Amino acid sequence: CASSVGTGVSTDTQYF. The full variable domain, completed using reference TRBV9 and TRBJ2-3, is DSGVTQTPKHLITATGQRVTLRCSPRSGDLSVYWYQQSLDQGLQFLIQYYNGEERAKGNILERFSAQQFPDLHSELNLSSLELGDSALYFCASSVGTGVSTDTQYFGPGTRLTVL.

This chain uses TRBV10-3 with TRBJ1-1, with a tentative D call TRBD1 (6 bases). The CDR3 consists of 17 residues. Germline lookup yields CDR1 ENHRY and CDR2 SYGVKD. Trimming removed 11 bases from V and 0 bases from J, with 25 bases in between. CDR3 sequence (DNA): TGTGCCGCCCTCCCCCGGGCAGGGGAATTCATGAACACTGAAGCTTTCTTT. This encodes CAALPRAGEFMNTEAFF.

The chain joins TRBV7-9 to TRBJ2-3; no reliable D call. Trimming took 1 base from V and 7 from J, leaving 9 bases between them. Looked up from germline, CDR1 is SEHNR and CDR2 is FQNEAQ (reference sequence). The CDR3 has 13 residues. This CDR3 reads CASSLGDANTQYF. DNA for the CDR3: TGTGCCAGCAGCTTAGGGGATGCGAATACGCAGTATTTT.

The V and J genes are TRBV19 and TRBJ1-2; D gene uncertain. The germline CDR1 and CDR2 sequences are LNHDA and SQIVND (reference sequence). This CDR3 region has 16 residues. Trimming stripped 1 base from V and 7 bases from J, with 19 bases between. The DNA for the CDR3 is TGTGCCAGTAGTATAGGGAGGGCTGTTTGGCAAGGTGGCTACACCTTC. Translation: CASSIGRAVWQGGYTF.

The chain couples TRBV6-5 to TRBJ2-6, with D unclear. Germline V CDR1 and CDR2: MNHEY, SVGAGI. Trimming shortened V by 2 bases and J by 4 bases, and 12 bases separated the two germline ends. The CDR3 is 16 amino acids. CDR3 DNA: TGTGCCAGCAGTTACGTGGCGGTGAGAGGGGCCAACGTCCTGACTTTC. It specifies CASSYVAVRGANVLTF.

This clone was seen just once. This chain links TRBV18 with TRBJ2-3; a possible D gene is TRBD1 (5 bases). V was pared by 6 bases and J by 1 base, with 17 bases between. The CDR3 extends over 16 amino acids. Germline V gene lookup returns CDR1 KGHSH and CDR2 LQKENI. The CDR3 loop reads CASSTSGATGTDTQYF. CDR3 nucleotide sequence: TGTGCCAGCTCGACAAGTGGGGCGACCGGCACAGATACGCAGTATTTT.

The V gene is TRBV5-8, the J gene TRBJ1-4; D call uncertain. CDR1 and CDR2 (germline): SGHTS, YDEGEE. The V end lost 2 bases, the J end lost 7 bases, and 9 bases lay between the germline ends. The CDR3 covers 13 residues. DNA for the CDR3: TGTGCCAGCAGCTTTCACGGTAGTGAAAAACTGTTTTTT. Encoded protein: CASSFHGSEKLFF.

CDR3: CASSIEERQGATNEKLFF. DNA for the CDR3: TGTGCCAGTAGTATAGAGGAGCGGCAGGGTGCAACTAATGAAAAACTGTTTTTT. V is TRBV19 and J is TRBJ1-4, with D possibly matching TRBD1 (5 bases). The V gene's germline CDR1 is LNHDA and CDR2 SQIVND (reference sequence). With 0 bases removed from V and 0 bases from J, the gap between germline ends came to 14 bases. CDR3 length: 18 residues.

V usage is TRBV4-1 and J usage is TRBJ2-1; 10 bases map to TRBD2. Per germline, CDR1 MGHRA and CDR2 YSYEKL. V was clipped by 4 bases and J by 6 bases; unmatched bases: 6. The CDR3 covers 15 residues. CDR3 in DNA: TGCGCCAGCAGCCGCGGACTAGCGGCACCCAATGAGCAGTTCTTC. As protein: CASSRGLAAPNEQFF.

The chain carries TRBV9 and TRBJ2-3; D call uncertain. The CDR3 consists of 14 residues. V lost 0 bases, J lost 2 bases, and 7 bases lay in between. In germline, CDR1 is SGDLS, CDR2 YYNGEE. CDR3 coding DNA: TGTGCCAGCAGCGTAGGAGGAGACACAGATACGCAGTATTTT. Amino acids: CASSVGGDTDTQYF.

V and J are TRBV5-1 and TRBJ1-2, with 8 nucleotides matching TRBD1. Germline V CDR1 and CDR2: SGHRS, YFSETQ. V was clipped by 2 bases and J by 4 bases; unmatched bases: 7. CDR3 size: 15 residues. The DNA for the CDR3 is TGCGCCAGCAGCTTCACCAGGGGGCTGGGCTATGGCTACACCTTC. This codes for CASSFTRGLGYGYTF.

The CDR3 DNA reads as TGTGCCAGCAGCCCTGAGAGGCCCGGGGAGCTGTTTTTT. It codes for CASSPERPGELFF. V usage is TRBV9 and J usage is TRBJ2-2; D uncertain. Germline V gives CDR1 SGDLS, CDR2 YYNGEE. The CDR3 extends over 13 amino acids. V lost 4 bases and J lost 6, with 10 bases in between.

The chain joins TRBV5-8 to TRBJ2-3; 7 nucleotides agree with TRBD2. Germline V gene sequence: CDR1 SGHTS, CDR2 YDEGEE. This CDR3 comprises 14 residues. The V gene end was trimmed by 3 bases and the J gene end by 4 bases; junction bases not matched to a gene: 5. The CDR3 coding sequence is TGTGCCAGCAGCTCCGTTGGGGGGGCAGATACGCAGTATTTT. Translation: CASSSVGGADTQYF. The full variable domain, its missing parts supplied by reference TRBV5-8 and TRBJ2-3, is EAGVTQSPTHLIKTRGQQATLRCSPISGHTSVYWYQQALGLGLQFLLWYDEGEERNRGNFPPRFSGRQFPNYSSELNVNALELEDSALYLCASSSVGGADTQYFGPGTRLTVL.

V usage is TRBV18 and J usage is TRBJ1-3, with D hard to call. CDR3 length: 16 amino acids. The germline gives CDR1 KGHSH, CDR2 LQKENI. V was cut by 0 bases and J by 0 bases, with 9 bases left in between. The CDR3 loop is CASSPPSMYSGNTIYF. The DNA for the CDR3 is TGTGCCAGCTCACCACCGTCAATGTACTCTGGAAACACCATATATTTT.

The chain is built from TRBV6-6 and TRBJ2-1; 9 nucleotides match TRBD2. Germline V gene sequence: CDR1 MNHNY, CDR2 SVGAGI (reference sequence). The length of the CDR3 is 13 residues. V was pared by 5 bases and J by 8 bases, with 4 bases of the junction left unmatched. CDR3 bases: TGTGCCAGCAGTAGACTAGCGGCCGATGAGCAGTTCTTC. Residues: CASSRLAADEQFF.

The V and J genes are TRBV6-1 and TRBJ2-5; D is unclear. This CDR3 has 14 residues. Trimming took off 0 bases at V and 2 bases at J, with 7 bases between the two ends. CDR1 and CDR2 (germline): MNHNS, SASEGT. The CDR3: CASSEAQAQETQYF. The CDR3 bases are TGTGCCAGCAGTGAAGCGCAGGCACAAGAGACCCAGTACTTC.

The chain uses TRBV5-4 and TRBJ2-7, with D possibly matching TRBD1 (6 bases). The CDR3 consists of 15 residues. Germline V gene data show CDR1 as SGHNT and CDR2 as YYREEE (reference sequence). The V and J ends lost 4 bases and 4 bases respectively, with 18 bases between them. As DNA, the CDR3 is TGTGCCAGCAGCCGATTGGGGGCCCTCCGGTACGAGCAGTACTTC. It specifies CASSRLGALRYEQYF. Full variable domain (remainder filled in from reference TRBV5-4 and TRBJ2-7): ETGVTQSPTHLIKTRGQQVTLRCSSQSGHNTVSWYQQALGQGPQFIFQYYREEENGRGNFPPRFSGLQFPNYSSELNVNALELDDSALYLCASSRLGALRYEQYFGPGTRLTVT.